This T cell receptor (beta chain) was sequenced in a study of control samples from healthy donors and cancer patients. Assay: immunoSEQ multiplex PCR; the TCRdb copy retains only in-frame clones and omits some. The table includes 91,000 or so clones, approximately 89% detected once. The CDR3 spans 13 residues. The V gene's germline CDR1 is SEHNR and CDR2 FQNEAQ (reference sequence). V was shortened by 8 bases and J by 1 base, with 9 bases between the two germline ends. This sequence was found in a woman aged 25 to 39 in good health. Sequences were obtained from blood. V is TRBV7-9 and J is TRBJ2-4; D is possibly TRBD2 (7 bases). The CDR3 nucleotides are TGTGCCAGCGGGGGGGCCGCCAAAAACATTCAGTACTTC. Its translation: CASGGAAKNIQYF.